This TCR beta chain was captured by sequencing in a study of graft-versus-host responses after intestinal transplantation. The data were produced by immunoSEQ multiplex PCR, yet TCRdb's version contains in-frame clones alone and is incomplete. The sample includes tens of thousands of clones, 85% to 90% seen only once; the top ten take roughly 0.31%. The CDR3 contains 12 residues. The V gene's germline CDR1 is MNHNS and CDR2 SASEGT. This clone was seen once. The antigen is not known. Sequenced material: unstimulated CD4+ T cells sorted from spleen or lymph node cells, taken before intestinal transplant. The TCR sequence derives from a human donor who received an intestinal transplant. V is TRBV6-1 and J is TRBJ2-5; D remains ambiguous. The assigned J gene may be wrong: the sequence end matches TRBJ2-7 better. This CDR3 is CASSESRGEQYF. The CDR3 region has the DNA TGTGCCAGCAGTGAAAGCCGCGGCGAGCAGTACTTC.